A single sample gave rise to the 24 T cell receptor beta chains below, sequenced in a study of blood T cell repertoires in COVID-19. Here immunoSEQ multiplex PCR was the method, and the copy in TCRdb shows in-frame clones only, minus some. The sample lists some 300,000 clones; around 90% were seen once. The sample taken for sequencing was PBMCs or T cells enriched from blood (not recorded which). The receptor set was obtained from a woman between 18 and 29 years old with acute COVID-19.

The rearrangement joins TRBV28 to TRBJ1-5; 7 bases map to TRBD1. The trim removed 3 bases at V and 0 bases at J, leaving 11 bases unmatched. The CDR3 runs to 18 residues. Germline CDR1 and CDR2: MDHEN and SYDVKM. This chain's CDR3 is CASSLTRLDRVSNQPQHF. CDR3 coding DNA: TGTGCCAGCAGTTTGACCCGACTAGACAGGGTTAGCAATCAGCCCCAGCATTTT.

The chain couples TRBV11-3 to TRBJ2-2; 8 nucleotides line up with TRBD1. CDR1 and CDR2 (germline): SGHNT, YENEEA. The CDR3 has 19 residues. Trimming removed 2 bases from V and 4 bases from J; junction bases left unmatched: 15. CDR3: CASSLTGPGGQGFTGELFF. Here the CDR3 DNA reads TGTGCCAGCAGCTTAACGGGGCCTGGTGGACAGGGATTCACCGGGGAGCTGTTTTTT.

V gene TRBV27 combines with J gene TRBJ1-3, with 8 nucleotides matching TRBD1. The junction had 5 bases not matched to a gene; V was cut back by 5 bases and J by 2 bases. Germline V lookup: CDR1 MNHEY, CDR2 SMNVEV (reference sequence). CDR3 length: 15 residues. The CDR3 here is CASSPTGGAGNTIYF. DNA of the CDR3: TGTGCCAGCAGTCCTACAGGGGGTGCTGGAAACACCATATATTTT.

The gene calls are TRBV3-1 (or the pseudogene TRBV3-2) and TRBJ1-1; D is uncertain. CDR1 LGHDT and CDR2 YNNKEL come from the germline V gene (reference sequence). The length of the CDR3 is 13 residues. V dropped 0 bases and J dropped 6 bases, with 8 bases sitting between them. The CDR3 here is CASSQEGTAEAFF. The CDR3 nucleotides are TGTGCCAGCAGCCAAGAGGGTACAGCTGAAGCTTTCTTT.

The chain couples TRBV5-8 to TRBJ2-7; a possible D gene is TRBD1 (6 bases). Trimming took 6 bases from V and 3 from J, leaving 13 bases between them. Germline V CDR1 and CDR2: SGHTS, YDEGEE. This CDR3 region has 13 residues. The CDR3 nucleotides are TGTGCCAGCAATAGGCAGGGGTACTACGAGCAGTACTTC. Translation gives CASNRQGYYEQYF.

The rearrangement joins TRBV11-2 to TRBJ2-2; D not resolved. The CDR3 loop spans 14 amino acids. V was clipped by 1 base and J by 6 bases, with 9 bases between them. Germline loops: CDR1 SGHAT, CDR2 FQNNGV. The CDR3 loop reads CASSLGPYPGELFF. The CDR3 bases are TGTGCCAGCAGCTTAGGTCCGTATCCCGGGGAGCTGTTTTTT.

The chain uses TRBV10-3 and TRBJ1-1; TRBD1 is a possible D gene (6 bases). V was clipped by 7 bases and J by 0 bases, with 9 bases between them. Germline V gives CDR1 ENHRY, CDR2 SYGVKD. The CDR3 is 13 residues long. The CDR3 sequence is CAIKGVLNTEAFF. The CDR3 nucleotides are TGTGCCATCAAGGGGGTCCTGAACACTGAAGCTTTCTTT.

This clone was detected ten times or more. The V and J genes are TRBV18 and TRBJ1-1; a possible D gene is TRBD1 (6 bases). CDR1 is KGHSH, CDR2 LQKENI, per germline. The length of the CDR3 is 15 residues. Trimming removed 0 bases at V and 0 bases at J, with 8 bases between. CDR3 protein: CASSPPGAMNTEAFF. Written as DNA, the CDR3 is TGTGCCAGCTCACCACCGGGGGCCATGAACACTGAAGCTTTCTTT.

The chain links TRBV7-6 to TRBJ1-3, with 7 bases aligning to TRBD1. From germline, CDR1 is SGHVS and CDR2 FNYEAQ. Trimming cost V 1 base and J 0 bases; bases outside gene matches: 12. The length of the CDR3 is 19 residues. The CDR3 sequence is CASSLVRAGGVGSGNTIYF. Here the CDR3 DNA reads TGTGCCAGCAGCTTAGTAAGGGCAGGGGGTGTTGGCTCTGGAAACACCATATATTTT.

The chain joins TRBV27 to TRBJ2-4; 12 bases agree with TRBD1. The CDR3 contains 15 residues. CDR1 is MNHEY and CDR2 is SMNVEV in the germline V gene (reference sequence). V was clipped by 3 bases and J by 8 bases; unmatched bases: 5. CDR3 loop: CASSLWGQGADIQYF. The CDR3 nucleotides are TGTGCCAGCAGTTTGTGGGGACAGGGGGCGGACATTCAGTACTTC.

This chain uses TRBV11-3 with TRBJ2-1, with D tentatively TRBD2 (5 bases). Trimming cost V 3 bases and J 0 bases, with 12 bases left between them. The CDR3 loop spans 16 amino acids. Germline CDR1 reads SGHNT; CDR2 reads YENEEA. CDR3 sequence: CASSLNSGSSYNEQFF. CDR3 DNA sequence: TGTGCCAGCAGCTTGAACAGCGGAAGCTCCTACAATGAGCAGTTCTTC. Using reference TRBV11-3 and TRBJ2-1 for the parts outside the CDR3, the full variable domain is EAGVVQSPRYKIIEKKQPVAFWCNPISGHNTLYWYLQNLGQGPELLIRYENEEAVDDSQLPKDRFSAERLKGVDSTLKIQPAELGDSAVYLCASSLNSGSSYNEQFFGPGTRLTVL.

V usage is TRBV28 and J usage is TRBJ2-7; D is perhaps TRBD2 (5 bases). V lost 2 bases and J lost 8, with 13 bases in between. Germline V gives CDR1 MDHEN, CDR2 SYDVKM. The CDR3 length is 13 residues. The CDR3: CASSLEGVGKQYF. The CDR3, as DNA: TGTGCCAGCAGTTTAGAGGGAGTTGGTAAGCAGTACTTC.

The V and J genes are TRBV19 and TRBJ1-2; 10 bases agree with TRBD1. This CDR3 is built from 15 residues. Germline values: CDR1 LNHDA, CDR2 SQIVND (reference sequence). Unmatched junction bases numbered 9, after V lost 3 bases and J lost 8 bases. The CDR3 sequence is CASSMGMGQGSGYTF. CDR3 nucleotide sequence: TGTGCCAGTAGTATGGGGATGGGACAGGGGTCGGGCTACACCTTC.

V and J are TRBV7-9 and TRBJ1-6; D possibly corresponds to TRBD1 (6 bases). Trimming shortened V by 4 bases and J by 5 bases, and 9 bases separated the two germline ends. This CDR3 comprises 14 residues. The germline gives CDR1 SEHNR, CDR2 FQNEAQ (reference sequence). The CDR3 loop reads CASSSQGDNSPLHF. CDR3 in DNA: TGTGCCAGCAGCTCACAGGGAGATAATTCACCCCTCCACTTT.

V gene TRBV5-1 combines with J gene TRBJ1-2; 9 positions match TRBD1. V was clipped by 4 bases and J by 5 bases; unmatched bases: 3. CDR1 and CDR2 from the germline V gene are SGHRS and YFSETQ. This CDR3 has 13 residues. CDR3 coding DNA: TGCGCCAGCAGCGTTGGACAGGGGTATGGCTACACCTTC. This gives the protein CASSVGQGYGYTF.

The rearrangement uses TRBV29-1 and TRBJ1-1; D might be TRBD1 (5 bases). Per the germline V gene, CDR1 is SQVTM and CDR2 is ANQGSEA. The length of the CDR3 is 12 residues. The V end was cut by 1 base, the J end by 5 bases, with 8 bases between. CDR3 loop: CSVEAQGTEAFF. The CDR3 coding sequence is TGCAGCGTTGAAGCCCAGGGAACTGAAGCTTTCTTT.

The gene calls are TRBV28 and TRBJ1-5; a possible D gene is TRBD1 (5 bases). V was trimmed by 5 bases and J by 7 bases, leaving 18 bases between them. The CDR3 is 15 amino acids. Germline loops: CDR1 MDHEN, CDR2 SYDVKM. The CDR3 spells CASSPRSGIRQPQHF. In DNA form, the CDR3 reads TGTGCCAGCAGTCCCCGATCAGGGATTCGCCAGCCCCAGCATTTT. Together with reference TRBV28 and TRBJ1-5, the CDR3 gives the full variable domain: DVKVTQSSRYLVKRTGEKVFLECVQDMDHENMFWYRQDPGLGLRLIYFSYDVKMKEKGDIPEGYSVSREKKERFSLILESASTNQTSMYLCASSPRSGIRQPQHFGDGTRLSIL.

The J gene is TRBJ2-7, the V gene TRBV7-8; TRBD2 might be the D (5 bases). In germline, CDR1 is SGHVS, CDR2 FQNEAQ. The germline V and J ends were trimmed by 3 bases and 2 bases, with 17 bases remaining between them. CDR3 length equals 16 residues. Here the CDR3 reads CASSFPRGSPTYEQYF. CDR3 nucleotide sequence: TGTGCCAGCAGCTTCCCCCGAGGGAGTCCAACCTACGAGCAGTACTTC.

CDR3 protein: CASSLLRQGVQYF. CDR3 nucleotides: TGTGCCAGCAGTTTGTTACGACAGGGCGTTCAGTACTTC. This chain links TRBV28 with TRBJ2-4, with TRBD1 identical over 7 bases. V gave up 3 bases and J gave up 11 bases; unmatched junction bases: 7. Germline CDR1 MDHEN, CDR2 SYDVKM. The CDR3 has 13 residues.

This chain joins TRBV11-1 and TRBJ2-7, with D possibly matching TRBD2 (6 bases). Trimming shortened V by 1 base and J by 5 bases, and 12 bases separated the two germline ends. Per germline, CDR1 SGHAT and CDR2 FQDESV (reference sequence). The CDR3 covers 14 residues. CDR3 sequence (DNA): TGTGCCAGCAGCTTAGAAGGGACGGGGGACGAGCAGTACTTC. It encodes CASSLEGTGDEQYF.

The chain links TRBV28 to TRBJ1-4, with a possible D match to TRBD1 (6 bases). The CDR3 is 13 residues long. The V end lost 6 bases, the J end lost 8 bases, and 13 bases lay between the germline ends. Per germline, CDR1 MDHEN and CDR2 SYDVKM. The CDR3 region has the DNA TGTGCCAGCAGCCCCGGACAGAACGAAAAACTGTTTTTT. Translating gives CASSPGQNEKLFF.

Remarks on this clone: This CDR3 is also generated by other DNA sequences in the sample. The chain has TRBV7-9 and TRBJ1-3; no clear D. Germline V gene lookup returns CDR1 SEHNR and CDR2 FQNEAQ (reference sequence). V shed 3 bases and J shed 4 bases, with 7 bases lying between them. This CDR3 has 13 residues. The CDR3 spells CASSLGQGNTIYF. Here the CDR3 DNA reads TGTGCCAGCAGCTTGGGCCAAGGAAACACCATATATTTT.

This chain links TRBV5-1 with TRBJ1-1, with D perhaps TRBD1 (6 bases). The V end lost 4 bases, the J end lost 0 bases, and 16 bases lay between the germline ends. The germline CDR1 and CDR2 sequences are SGHRS and YFSETQ. CDR3 size: 16 residues. The CDR3 loop reads CASSRGAGRMNTEAFF. DNA of the CDR3: TGCGCCAGCAGCCGGGGGGCGGGACGGATGAACACTGAAGCTTTCTTT.

This chain connects TRBV4-2 to TRBJ1-5; D call uncertain. Germline V lookup: CDR1 LGHNA, CDR2 YNFKEQ. V was cut by 1 base and J by 4 bases, with 11 bases left in between. The CDR3 contains 15 residues. The CDR3 region is CASSQGGLRNQPQHF. The CDR3 DNA is TGTGCCAGCAGCCAAGGAGGGCTGAGGAATCAGCCCCAGCATTTT.